The T cell receptor (beta chain) under discussion was sequenced for a study of siplizumab effects on memory and regulatory T cells. Regarding the study as a whole: Naive T cells looked more diverse than memory cells, and they looked like major contributors to the alloresponse. Among mappable alloreactive CD4+ clones, the Treg-derived fraction averaged 68.8% with siplizumab versus less than 35% in controls. Assignment to unstimulated subsets succeeded for only a minor fraction of the alloreactive clones.

Around 100,000 TCR templates per sample were assayed. The protocol was immunoSEQ multiplex PCR, while the TCRdb copy is restricted to in-frame clones and leaves out a portion. Altogether around 100,000 clones are present, 94% being singletons, with the ten largest covering 1% to 1.5%. V lost 4 bases and J lost 0; bases outside the gene matches: 14. The CDR3 has 18 residues. Germline loops: CDR1 SGHRS, CDR2 YFSETQ. Comment on this clone: Its antigen is still unknown.

The chain couples TRBV5-1 to TRBJ2-5, with TRBD1 identical over 8 bases. Input material: non-Treg CD4+ T cells sorted from blood. The TCR originated in a human donor in good health. The chain's CDR3 is CASSLGQGRGLYQETQYF. Written as DNA, the CDR3 is TGCGCCAGCAGCCTCGGACAGGGTCGTGGCTTGTACCAAGAGACCCAGTACTTC.